The source of this T cell receptor beta chain is a study of blood T cell repertoires in COVID-19. Authors' analysis steps: Reference gene primer amplification gave estimated nucleated cell counts. TCRdb keeps only in-frame clones here, not all; method: immunoSEQ multiplex PCR. The V and J calls and clone size come from that table; D and trimming were worked out from the DNA. Of tens of thousands of clones detected, roughly 94% appear once; the ten largest clones hold approximately 4%. CDR1 and CDR2 (germline): KGHSH, LQKENI. The CDR3 loop spans 15 amino acids. V shed 5 bases and J 7 bases; nucleotides not matched to a gene: 10.

The rearrangement uses TRBV18 and TRBJ1-5, with 8 bases fitting TRBD1. The sequence derives from a human donor with active COVID-19. The donor label of this sample is uncertain. Material: peripheral blood. In DNA, the CDR3 is TGTGCCAGCTCATCCGACAGGGGAGGTGAGCAGCCCCAGCATTTT. The encoded protein is CASSSDRGGEQPQHF.